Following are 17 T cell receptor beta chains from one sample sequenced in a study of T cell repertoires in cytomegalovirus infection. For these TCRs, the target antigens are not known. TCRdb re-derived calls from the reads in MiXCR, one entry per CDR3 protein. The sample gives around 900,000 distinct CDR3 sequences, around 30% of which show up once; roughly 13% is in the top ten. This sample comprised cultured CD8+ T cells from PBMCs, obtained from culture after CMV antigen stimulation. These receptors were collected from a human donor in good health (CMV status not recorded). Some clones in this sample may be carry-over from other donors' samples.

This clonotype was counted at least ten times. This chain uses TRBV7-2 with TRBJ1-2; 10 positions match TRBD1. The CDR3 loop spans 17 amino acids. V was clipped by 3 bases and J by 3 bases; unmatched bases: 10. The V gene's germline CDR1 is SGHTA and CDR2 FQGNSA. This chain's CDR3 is CASSFPGQGNWDYGYTF. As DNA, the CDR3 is TGTGCCAGCAGCTTCCCGGGACAGGGGAATTGGGACTATGGCTACACCTTC.

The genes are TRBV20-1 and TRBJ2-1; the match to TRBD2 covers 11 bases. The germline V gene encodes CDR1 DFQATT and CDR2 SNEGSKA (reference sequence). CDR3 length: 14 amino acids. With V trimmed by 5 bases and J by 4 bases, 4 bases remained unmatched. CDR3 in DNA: TGCAGTGCTGTCGGGACTAGCGGATACAATGAGCAGTTCTTC. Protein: CSAVGTSGYNEQFF.

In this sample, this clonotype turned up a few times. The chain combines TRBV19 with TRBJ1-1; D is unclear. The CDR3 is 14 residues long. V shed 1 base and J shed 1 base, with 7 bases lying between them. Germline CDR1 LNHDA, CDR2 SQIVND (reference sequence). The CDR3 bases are TGTGCCAGTAGTATAGTTGACCAGAACACTGAAGCTTTCTTT. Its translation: CASSIVDQNTEAFF.

In DNA form, the CDR3 reads TGTGCCAGCAGTTACTCGCTAGCGGGGCGGACTTATAACATTCAGTACTTC. Encoded protein: CASSYSLAGRTYNIQYF. The J gene is TRBJ2-4, the V gene TRBV6-2 or TRBV6-3, with 9 bases identical to TRBD2. V lost 0 bases to trimming and J lost 7 bases; unmatched junction nucleotides: 10. The CDR3 sequence is 17 residues long. Germline-derived CDR1 and CDR2 are MNHEY and SVGEGT.

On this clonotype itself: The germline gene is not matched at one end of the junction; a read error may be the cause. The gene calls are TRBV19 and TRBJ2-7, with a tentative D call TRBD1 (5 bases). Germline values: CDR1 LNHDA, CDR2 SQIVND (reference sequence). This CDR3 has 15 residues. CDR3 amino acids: CVSSIGTGYSYEQYF. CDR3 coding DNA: TGTGTCAGTAGTATAGGAACAGGTTACTCCTACGAGCAGTACTTC.

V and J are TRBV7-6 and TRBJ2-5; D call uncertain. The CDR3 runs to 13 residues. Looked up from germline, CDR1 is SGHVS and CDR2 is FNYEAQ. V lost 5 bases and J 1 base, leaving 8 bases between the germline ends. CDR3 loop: CASSRNIQETQYF. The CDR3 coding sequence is TGTGCCAGCAGCCGGAACATCCAAGAGACCCAGTACTTC. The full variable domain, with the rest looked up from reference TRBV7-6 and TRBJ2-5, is GAGVSQSPRYKVTKRGQDVALRCDPISGHVSLYWYRQALGQGPEFLTYFNYEAQQDKSGLPNDRFSAERPEGSISTLTIQRTEQRDSAMYRCASSRNIQETQYFGPGTRLLVL.

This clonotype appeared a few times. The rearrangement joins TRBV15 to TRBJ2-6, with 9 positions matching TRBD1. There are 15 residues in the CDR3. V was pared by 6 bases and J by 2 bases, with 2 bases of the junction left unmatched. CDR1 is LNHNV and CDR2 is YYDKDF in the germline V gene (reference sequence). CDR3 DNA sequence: TGTGCCACCAGTAACAGGGGGCCTGGGGCCAACGTCCTGACTTTC. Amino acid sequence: CATSNRGPGANVLTF.

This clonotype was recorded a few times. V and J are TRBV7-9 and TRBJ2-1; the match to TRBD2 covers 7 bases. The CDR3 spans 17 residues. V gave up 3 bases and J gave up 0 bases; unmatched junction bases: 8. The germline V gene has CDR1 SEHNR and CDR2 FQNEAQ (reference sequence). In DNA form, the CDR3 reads TGTGCCAGCAGCTTTACAGGACTAGGGAGCTCCTACAATGAGCAGTTCTTC. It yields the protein CASSFTGLGSSYNEQFF.

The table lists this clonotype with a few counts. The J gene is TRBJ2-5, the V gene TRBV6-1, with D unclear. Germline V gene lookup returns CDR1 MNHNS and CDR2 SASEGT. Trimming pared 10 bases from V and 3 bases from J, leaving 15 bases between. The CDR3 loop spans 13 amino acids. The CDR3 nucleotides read TGTGCCACCAATAGCTTGGGTGAAGAGACCCAGTACTTC. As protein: CATNSLGEETQYF.

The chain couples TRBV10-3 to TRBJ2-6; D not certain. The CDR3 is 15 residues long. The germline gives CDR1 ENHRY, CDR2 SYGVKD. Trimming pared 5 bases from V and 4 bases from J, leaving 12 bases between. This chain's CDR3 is CAISRQISGANVLTF. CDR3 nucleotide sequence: TGTGCCATCAGTAGACAAATCTCCGGGGCCAACGTCCTGACTTTC.

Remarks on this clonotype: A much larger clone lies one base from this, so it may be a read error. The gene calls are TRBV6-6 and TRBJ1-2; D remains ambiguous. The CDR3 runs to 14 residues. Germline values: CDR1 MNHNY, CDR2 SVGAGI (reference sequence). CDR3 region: CASRTSLSKGGCTF. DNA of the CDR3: TGTGCCAGCAGGACAAGCTTAAGCAAGGGTGGCTGCACCTTC.

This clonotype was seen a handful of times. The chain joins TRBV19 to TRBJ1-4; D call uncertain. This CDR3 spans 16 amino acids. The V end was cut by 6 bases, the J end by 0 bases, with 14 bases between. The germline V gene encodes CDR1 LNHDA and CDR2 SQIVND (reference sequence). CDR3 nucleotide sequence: TGTGCCAGTAGCAACCCCGACCAGGCAACTAATGAAAAACTGTTTTTT. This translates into CASSNPDQATNEKLFF.

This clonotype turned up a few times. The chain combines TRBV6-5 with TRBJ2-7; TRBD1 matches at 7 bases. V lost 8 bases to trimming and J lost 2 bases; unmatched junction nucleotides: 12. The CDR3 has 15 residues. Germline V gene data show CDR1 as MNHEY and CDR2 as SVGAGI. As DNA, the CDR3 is TGTGCCAGCGGATACTCACGACAGGGCCCCTACGAGCAGTACTTC. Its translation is CASGYSRQGPYEQYF.

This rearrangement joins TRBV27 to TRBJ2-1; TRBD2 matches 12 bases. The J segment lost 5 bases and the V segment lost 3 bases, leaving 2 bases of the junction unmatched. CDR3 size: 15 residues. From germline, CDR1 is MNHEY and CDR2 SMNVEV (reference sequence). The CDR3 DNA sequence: TGTGCCAGCAGTTTCACTAGCGGGGGGAACAATGAGCAGTTCTTC. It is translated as CASSFTSGGNNEQFF.

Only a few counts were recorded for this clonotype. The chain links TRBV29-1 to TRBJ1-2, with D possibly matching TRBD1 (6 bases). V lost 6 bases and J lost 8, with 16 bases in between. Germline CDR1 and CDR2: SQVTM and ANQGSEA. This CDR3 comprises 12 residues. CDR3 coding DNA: TGCAGCGTCCCAGCTCTGACAGGCGGCTACACCTTC. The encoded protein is CSVPALTGGYTF.

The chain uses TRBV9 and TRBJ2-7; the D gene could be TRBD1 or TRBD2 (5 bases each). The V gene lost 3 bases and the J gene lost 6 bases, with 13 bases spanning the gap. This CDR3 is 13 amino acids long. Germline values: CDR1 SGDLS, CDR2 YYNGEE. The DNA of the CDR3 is TGTGCCAGCAGCGCCGGGACCGTCGGCGAGCAGTACGTC. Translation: CASSAGTVGEQYV.

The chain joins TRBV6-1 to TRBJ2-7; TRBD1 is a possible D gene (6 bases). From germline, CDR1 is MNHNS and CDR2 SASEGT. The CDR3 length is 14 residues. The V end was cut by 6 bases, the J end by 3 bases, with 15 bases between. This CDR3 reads CASSLSPGHYEQYV. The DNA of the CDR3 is TGTGCCAGCAGCCTCTCCCCGGGACACTACGAGCAGTACGTC.